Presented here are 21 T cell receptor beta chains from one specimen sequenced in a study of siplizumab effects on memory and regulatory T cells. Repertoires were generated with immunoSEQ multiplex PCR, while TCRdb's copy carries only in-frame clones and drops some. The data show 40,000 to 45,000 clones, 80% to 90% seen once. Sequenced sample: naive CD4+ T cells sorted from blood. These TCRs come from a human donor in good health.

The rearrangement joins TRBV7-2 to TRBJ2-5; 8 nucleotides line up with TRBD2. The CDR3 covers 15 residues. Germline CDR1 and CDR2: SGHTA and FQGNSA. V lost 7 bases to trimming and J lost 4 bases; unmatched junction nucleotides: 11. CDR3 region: CASILDGGDGETQYF. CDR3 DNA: TGTGCCAGCATCCTCGACGGGGGGGATGGAGAGACCCAGTACTTC.

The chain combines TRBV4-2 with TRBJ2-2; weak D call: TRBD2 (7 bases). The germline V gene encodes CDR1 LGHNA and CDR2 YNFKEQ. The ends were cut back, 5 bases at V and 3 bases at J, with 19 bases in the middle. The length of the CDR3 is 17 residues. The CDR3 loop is CASSYVARGADTGELFF. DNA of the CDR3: TGTGCCAGCAGCTATGTCGCCCGGGGGGCGGACACCGGGGAGCTGTTTTTT.

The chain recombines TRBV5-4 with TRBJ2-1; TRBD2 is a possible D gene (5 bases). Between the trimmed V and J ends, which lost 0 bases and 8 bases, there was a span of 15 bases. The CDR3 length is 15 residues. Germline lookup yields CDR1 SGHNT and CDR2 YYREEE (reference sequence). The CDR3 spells CASSLASGRIHEQFF. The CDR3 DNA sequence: TGTGCCAGCAGCTTGGCAAGCGGAAGGATCCATGAGCAGTTCTTC.

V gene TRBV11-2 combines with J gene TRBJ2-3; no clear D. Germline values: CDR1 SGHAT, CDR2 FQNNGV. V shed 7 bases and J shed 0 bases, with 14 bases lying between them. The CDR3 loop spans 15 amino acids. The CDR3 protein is CASTQWDSSTDTQYF. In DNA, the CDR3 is TGTGCCAGCACCCAATGGGATTCTAGCACAGATACGCAGTATTTT. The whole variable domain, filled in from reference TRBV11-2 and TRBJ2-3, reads EAGVAQSPRYKIIEKRQSVAFWCNPISGHATLYWYQQILGQGPKLLIQFQNNGVVDDSQLPKDRFSAERLKGVDSTLKIQPAKLEDSAVYLCASTQWDSSTDTQYFGPGTRLTVL.

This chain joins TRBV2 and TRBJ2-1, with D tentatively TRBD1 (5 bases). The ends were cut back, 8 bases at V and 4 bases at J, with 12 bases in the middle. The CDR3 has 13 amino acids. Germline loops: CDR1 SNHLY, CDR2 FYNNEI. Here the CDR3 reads CASGLDTYNEQFF. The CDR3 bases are TGTGCCAGCGGTTTGGACACATACAATGAGCAGTTCTTC.

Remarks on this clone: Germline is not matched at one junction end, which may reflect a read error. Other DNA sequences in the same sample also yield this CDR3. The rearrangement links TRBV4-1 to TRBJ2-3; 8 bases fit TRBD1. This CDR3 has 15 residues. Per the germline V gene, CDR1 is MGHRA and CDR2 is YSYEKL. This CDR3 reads CASSHGDRNTDTQYF. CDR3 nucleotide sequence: TGCGCCAGCAGCCACGGGGACAGGAACACAGATACGCAATATTTT.

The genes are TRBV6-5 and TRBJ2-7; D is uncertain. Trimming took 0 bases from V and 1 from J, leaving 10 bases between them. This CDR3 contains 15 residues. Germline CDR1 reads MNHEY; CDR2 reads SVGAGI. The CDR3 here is CASSYSIAGSYEQYF. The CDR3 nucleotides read TGTGCCAGCAGTTACTCGATCGCCGGGTCCTACGAGCAGTACTTC.

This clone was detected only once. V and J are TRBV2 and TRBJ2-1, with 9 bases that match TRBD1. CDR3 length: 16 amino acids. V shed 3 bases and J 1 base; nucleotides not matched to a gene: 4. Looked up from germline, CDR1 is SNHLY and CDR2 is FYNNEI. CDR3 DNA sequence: TGTGCCAGCAGTGAGACAGGGGGGATATCCTACAATGAGCAGTTCTTC. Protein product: CASSETGGISYNEQFF.

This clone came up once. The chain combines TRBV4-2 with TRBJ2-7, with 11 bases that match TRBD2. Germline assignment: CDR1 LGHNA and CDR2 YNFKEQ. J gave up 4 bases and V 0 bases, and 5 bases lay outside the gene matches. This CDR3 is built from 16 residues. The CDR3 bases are TGTGCCAGCAGCCAAGAACTAGCGGGGGCCATATACGAGCAGTACTTC. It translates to CASSQELAGAIYEQYF.

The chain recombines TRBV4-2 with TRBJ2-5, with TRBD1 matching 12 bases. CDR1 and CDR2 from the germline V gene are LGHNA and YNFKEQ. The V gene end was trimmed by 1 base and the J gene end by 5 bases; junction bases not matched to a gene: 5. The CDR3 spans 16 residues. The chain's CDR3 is CASSQGGQGAEETQYF. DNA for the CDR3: TGTGCCAGCAGCCAAGGGGGACAGGGGGCTGAGGAGACCCAGTACTTC.

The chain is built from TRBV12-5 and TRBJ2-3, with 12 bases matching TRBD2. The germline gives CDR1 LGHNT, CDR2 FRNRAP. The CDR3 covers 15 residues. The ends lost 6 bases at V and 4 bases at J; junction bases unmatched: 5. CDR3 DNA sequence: TGTGCTAGTGGCTGGACTAGCGGGAACCCAGATACGCAGTATTTT. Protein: CASGWTSGNPDTQYF.

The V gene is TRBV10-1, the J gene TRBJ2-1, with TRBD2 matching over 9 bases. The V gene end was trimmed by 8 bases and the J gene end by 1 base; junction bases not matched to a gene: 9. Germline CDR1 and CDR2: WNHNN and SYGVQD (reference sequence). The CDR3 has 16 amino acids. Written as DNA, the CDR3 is TGCGCCAGCGCAGCTAGCGGGATCGGGTCCTACAATGAGCAGTTCTTC. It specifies CASAASGIGSYNEQFF.

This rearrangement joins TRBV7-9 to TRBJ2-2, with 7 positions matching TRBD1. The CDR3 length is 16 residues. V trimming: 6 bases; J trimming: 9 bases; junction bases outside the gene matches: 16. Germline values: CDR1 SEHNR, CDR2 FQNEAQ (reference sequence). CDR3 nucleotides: TGTGCCAGCAGACCAAATCCGGGACAGTCCAAGAGGGAGCTGTTTTTT. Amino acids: CASRPNPGQSKRELFF. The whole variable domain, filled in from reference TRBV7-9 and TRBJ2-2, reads DTGVSQNPRHKITKRGQNVTFRCDPISEHNRLYWYRQTLGQGPEFLTYFQNEAQLEKSRLLSDRFSAERPKGSFSTLEIQRTEQGDSAMYLCASRPNPGQSKRELFFGEGSRLTVL.

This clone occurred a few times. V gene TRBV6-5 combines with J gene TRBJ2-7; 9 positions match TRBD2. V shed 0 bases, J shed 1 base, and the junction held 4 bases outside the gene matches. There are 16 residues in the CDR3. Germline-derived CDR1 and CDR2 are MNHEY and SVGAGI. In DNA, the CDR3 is TGTGCCAGCAGTTACTCGATAGCGGGGGAATCCTACGAGCAGTACTTC. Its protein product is CASSYSIAGESYEQYF.

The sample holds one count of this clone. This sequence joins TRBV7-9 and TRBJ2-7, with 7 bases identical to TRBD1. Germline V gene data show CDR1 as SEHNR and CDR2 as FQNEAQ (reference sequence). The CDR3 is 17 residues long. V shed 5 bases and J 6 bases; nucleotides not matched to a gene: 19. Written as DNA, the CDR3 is TGTGCCAGCAGCCGCCTCCGAGACAGGGTCCTACTGAGCGAGCAGTACTTC. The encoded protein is CASSRLRDRVLLSEQYF.

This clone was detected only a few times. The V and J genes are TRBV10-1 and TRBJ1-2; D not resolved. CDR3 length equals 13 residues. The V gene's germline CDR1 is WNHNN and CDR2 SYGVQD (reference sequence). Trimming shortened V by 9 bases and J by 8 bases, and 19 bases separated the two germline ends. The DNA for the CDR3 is TGCGCCAGGGGCGGGGAGCGATTTCTGGGCTACACCTTC. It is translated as CARGGERFLGYTF.

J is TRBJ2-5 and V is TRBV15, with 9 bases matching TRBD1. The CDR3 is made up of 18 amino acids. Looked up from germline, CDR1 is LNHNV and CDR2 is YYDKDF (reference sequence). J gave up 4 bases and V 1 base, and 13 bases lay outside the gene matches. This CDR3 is CATSRVPGGHRGLETQYF. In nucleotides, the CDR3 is TGTGCCACCAGCAGAGTCCCCGGGGGCCACAGGGGGCTAGAGACCCAGTACTTC.

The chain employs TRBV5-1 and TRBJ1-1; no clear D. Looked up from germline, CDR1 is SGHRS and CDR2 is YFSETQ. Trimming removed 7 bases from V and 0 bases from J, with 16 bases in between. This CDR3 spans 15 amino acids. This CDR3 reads CASSPDLRLNTEAFF. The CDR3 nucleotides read TGCGCCAGCTCCCCTGATCTGAGACTGAACACTGAAGCTTTCTTT.

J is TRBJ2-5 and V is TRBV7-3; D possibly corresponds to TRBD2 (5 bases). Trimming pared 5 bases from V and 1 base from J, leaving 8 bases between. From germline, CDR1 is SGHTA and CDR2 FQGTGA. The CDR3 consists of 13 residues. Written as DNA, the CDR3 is TGTGCCAGCAGCACCGGGATCCAAGAGACCCAGTACTTC. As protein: CASSTGIQETQYF.

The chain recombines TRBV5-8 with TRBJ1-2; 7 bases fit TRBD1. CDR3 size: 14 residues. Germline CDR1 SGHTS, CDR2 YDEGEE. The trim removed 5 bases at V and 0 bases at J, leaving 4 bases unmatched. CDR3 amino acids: CASRTTGTNYGYTF. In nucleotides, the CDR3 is TGTGCCAGCAGAACGACAGGGACTAACTATGGCTACACCTTC.

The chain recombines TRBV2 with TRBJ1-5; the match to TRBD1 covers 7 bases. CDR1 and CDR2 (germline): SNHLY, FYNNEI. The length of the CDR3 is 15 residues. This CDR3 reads CSCTGAGASNQPQHF. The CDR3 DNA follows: TGTTCCTGTACAGGGGCAGGGGCTTCCAATCAGCCCCAGCATTTT. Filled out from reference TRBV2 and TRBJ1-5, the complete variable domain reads EPEVTQTPSHQVTQMGQEVILRCVPISNHLYFYWYRQILGQKVEFLVSFYNNEISEKSEIFDDQFSVERPDGSNFTLKIRSTKLEDSAMYFCSCTGAGASNQPQHFGDGTRLSIL.